These 14 T cell receptor beta chains share one sample of origin, sequenced in a study of Graves' ophthalmopathy and Graves' hyperthyroidism. Amplification targeted the TCR beta CDR3 regions, with RNA transcripts as the source material. HTBI primers primed a first-round RT-PCR, and a second-round multiplex PCR followed. TCRdb ran MiXCR on the multiplex PCR reads and lists one entry per CDR3 protein. The sample has 650,000 to 900,000 distinct CDR3 sequences; 35% to 50% are singletons. The specimen was peripheral blood. The receptors shown here come from an adult man with Graves' ophthalmopathy.

This clonotype appeared many times. J is TRBJ2-7 and V is TRBV25-1; D might be TRBD2 (6 bases). Looked up from germline, CDR1 is MGHDK and CDR2 is SYGVNS. The V end lost 2 bases, the J end lost 7 bases, and 9 bases lay between the germline ends. The CDR3 runs 12 residues. CDR3 DNA sequence: TGTGCCAGCAGTGAAGGAGGGGTTGAGCAGTACTTC. It encodes CASSEGGVEQYF.

This clonotype was detected ten times or more. The chain joins TRBV7-2 to TRBJ1-2; 7 positions agree with TRBD1. The CDR3 runs 15 residues. V was pared by 4 bases and J by 6 bases, with 11 bases of the junction left unmatched. CDR1 and CDR2 (germline): SGHTA, FQGNSA. CDR3 DNA: TGTGCCAGCAGCTCAGGGGGGAGGGGGCGGGATGGCTACACCTTC. Protein: CASSSGGRGRDGYTF.

A note on this clonotype: Being one base from a much bigger clone, this may be a read error. The conserved phenylalanine or tryptophan normally closing the CDR3 is absent here, so this likely arose from a read error. V usage is TRBV11-1 and J usage is TRBJ2-7; no clear D. Germline loops: CDR1 SGHAT, CDR2 FQDESV (reference sequence). Trimming shortened V by 5 bases and J by 5 bases, and 19 bases separated the two germline ends. The CDR3 totals 15 residues. CDR3 DNA sequence: TGTGCCAGCAGCCCCGTCGTTGGCGCCTTCGACGAGCAGTACTCC. The encoded protein is CASSPVVGAFDEQYS.

In its sample, this clonotype was seen a few times. The gene calls are TRBV2 and TRBJ1-1, with 7 bases lining up with TRBD1. This CDR3 spans 14 amino acids. The germline gives CDR1 SNHLY, CDR2 FYNNEI. With 3 bases clipped from V and 2 bases from J, the junction kept 3 bases outside the gene matches. CDR3 sequence: CASSERDSNTEAFF. The DNA for the CDR3 is TGTGCCAGCAGTGAGCGGGACAGCAACACTGAAGCTTTCTTT.

The genes are TRBV6-1 and TRBJ2-7, with 8 bases identical to TRBD1. The V gene end was trimmed by 6 bases and the J gene end by 0 bases; junction bases not matched to a gene: 4. Looked up from germline, CDR1 is MNHNS and CDR2 is SASEGT. The CDR3 is made up of 14 amino acids. CDR3 region: CASRSTGGSYEQYF. CDR3 nucleotide sequence: TGTGCCAGCAGGTCAACAGGGGGCTCCTACGAGCAGTACTTC.

This rearrangement joins TRBV19 to TRBJ2-2, with D perhaps TRBD2 (5 bases). The germline gives CDR1 LNHDA, CDR2 SQIVND (reference sequence). There are 14 residues in the CDR3. The ends were cut back, 2 bases at V and 5 bases at J, with 9 bases in the middle. The CDR3 region is CASSIKRRTGELFF. CDR3 coding DNA: TGTGCCAGTAGTATAAAGCGGCGGACCGGGGAGCTGTTTTTT.

In its sample, this clonotype was seen many times. The rearrangement links TRBV19 to TRBJ2-5; TRBD1 matches at 8 bases. The junction had 7 bases not matched to a gene; V was cut back by 6 bases and J by 10 bases. This CDR3 region has 12 residues. Germline V gene data show CDR1 as LNHDA and CDR2 as SQIVND (reference sequence). CDR3 region: CASSPGGRIQYF. In DNA, the CDR3 is TGTGCCAGTAGCCCAGGGGGCAGAATCCAGTACTTC.

This clonotype was seen ten or more times. The chain combines TRBV24-1 with TRBJ2-5, with D perhaps matching TRBD2 (6 bases). The CDR3 length is 14 residues. V was clipped by 1 base and J by 3 bases, with 8 bases between them. Germline CDR1 reads KGHDR; CDR2 reads SFDVKD. The CDR3 coding sequence is TGTGCCACCAGTGATTTCTCGGGGGAAGAGACCCAGTACTTC. This encodes CATSDFSGEETQYF.

To note about this clonotype: One end of the junction does not line up with germline, which may come from a read error. The chain couples TRBV9 to TRBJ1-2, with D perhaps matching TRBD1 (5 bases). Germline CDR1 reads SGDLS; CDR2 reads YYNGEE. This CDR3 is 18 amino acids long. DNA for the CDR3: TGTGCCAGCAGCGTAGAACCACGGATCGGGGGGGTCGCCTATGGCCACACCTTC. This gives the protein CASSVEPRIGGVAYGHTF. Full variable domain (outside the CDR3, taken from reference TRBV9 and TRBJ1-2): DSGVTQTPKHLITATGQRVTLRCSPRSGDLSVYWYQQSLDQGLQFLIQYYNGEERAKGNILERFSAQQFPDLHSELNLSSLELGDSALYFCASSVEPRIGGVAYGHTFGSGTRLTVV.

Turning to this clonotype: One end of the junction fails to match germline, which may point to a read error. J is TRBJ1-2 and V is TRBV10-3; no firm D call. CDR1 and CDR2 (germline): ENHRY, SYGVKD. The CDR3 runs 16 residues. The chain's CDR3 is CATSGGNVGSDYDYTF. In DNA, the CDR3 is TGTGCCACCAGTGGAGGTAATGTGGGGAGCGACTATGACTACACCTTC.

This chain joins TRBV11-2 and TRBJ1-2; 10 bases line up with TRBD1. This CDR3 contains 16 residues. In germline, CDR1 is SGHAT, CDR2 FQNNGV. V shed 6 bases and J 2 bases; nucleotides not matched to a gene: 9. The CDR3 DNA follows: TGTGCCAGCAGTTTGGGGACAGGGGTTAACAACTATGGCTACACCTTC. It is translated as CASSLGTGVNNYGYTF.

The genes are TRBV10-3 and TRBJ2-5; D gene uncertain. The V gene lost 10 bases and the J gene lost 4 bases, with 22 bases spanning the gap. The germline CDR1 and CDR2 sequences are ENHRY and SYGVKD. The CDR3 covers 15 residues. In DNA, the CDR3 is TGTGCCAGCAGCATGGGCAGAGTGGCTATAGAGACCCAGTACTTC. Translation: CASSMGRVAIETQYF.

The chain uses TRBV20-1 and TRBJ1-1; 10 positions match TRBD1. Germline assignment: CDR1 DFQATT and CDR2 SNEGSKA (reference sequence). This CDR3 comprises 14 residues. Trimming cost V 3 bases and J 11 bases; bases outside gene matches: 12. The CDR3 bases are TGCAGTGCTAGGATTCACGGGACAGGGGACGGGGCTTTCTTT. Translated: CSARIHGTGDGAFF.

Concerning this clonotype itself: The junction shows a germline mismatch at one end, possibly a read error. The rearrangement links TRBV15 to TRBJ1-2; 8 bases fit TRBD1. The CDR3 covers 15 residues. CDR1 LNHNV and CDR2 YYDKDF come from the germline V gene (reference sequence). This chain's CDR3 is CASSRTGSGGYGYAF. The DNA of the CDR3 is TGTGCCAGCAGTAGGACAGGGTCCGGAGGCTATGGCTACGCCTTC.